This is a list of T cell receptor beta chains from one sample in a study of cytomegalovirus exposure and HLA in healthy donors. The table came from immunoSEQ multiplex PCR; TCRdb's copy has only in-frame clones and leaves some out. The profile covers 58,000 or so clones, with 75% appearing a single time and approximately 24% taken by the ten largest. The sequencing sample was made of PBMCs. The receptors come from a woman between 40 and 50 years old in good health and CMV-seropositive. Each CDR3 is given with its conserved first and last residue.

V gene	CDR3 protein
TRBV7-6	CASREGANQPQHF
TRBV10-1	CASSGGQGVYNEQFF
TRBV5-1	CASSSGGGGTDTQYF
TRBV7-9	CASSPDSSYNEQFF
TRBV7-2	CASSPQFRGETQYF
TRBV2	CASSGWTESNYGYTF
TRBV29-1	CSVARSGGYYGYTF
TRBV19	CASSISRDRGKAKNIQYF
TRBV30	CAWTWEGEAFF
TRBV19	CASRQGQTYEQYF
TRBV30	CAWSFRYNEQFF
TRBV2	CASSRGPGYGYTF
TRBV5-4	CASSPGTGGSYAYEQYF
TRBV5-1	CASSLPLGGDGYTF
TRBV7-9	CASSLGTGDPNTEAFF
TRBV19	CASSRIQAWGSNYGYTF
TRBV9	CASSPRDLPYNEQFF
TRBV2	CASIPGENLYNEQFF
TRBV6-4	CASSTEGGQGEQFF
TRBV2	CASNPTGIGVTEAFF
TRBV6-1	CASSVGVRDGYTF
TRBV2	CASMPASRGDTQYF
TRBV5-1	CASTPGGADTQYF
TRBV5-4	CASSRSSGSTDTQYF
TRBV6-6	CASSYPRQLQETQYF
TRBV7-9	CSSQGSSYEQYF
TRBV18	CASSPSRGADYGYTF
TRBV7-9	CASSLGGGGNEKLFF
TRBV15	CATSRDGTTNTEAFF
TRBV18	CASSPIGGHTDTQYF
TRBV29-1	CSALPKEGTIYF
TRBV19	CASSSRGGDQPQHF
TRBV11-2	CASSPGGGPGNTIYF
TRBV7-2	CASSTTQADTQYF
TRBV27	CASSLASPGRWPQHF
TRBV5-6	CASSLEFGVNEQFF
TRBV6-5	CASSYSTDMNTEAFF
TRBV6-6	CASSPTGGAGYTF
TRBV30	CAWSVRQGDIQYF
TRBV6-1	CASSPDPGSPLHF
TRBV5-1	CASRGDRRVTDTQYF
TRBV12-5	CASGLETGNYGYTF
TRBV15	CATSRGGADTQYF
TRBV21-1	CASSKHQGKRGARTQPQHF
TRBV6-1	CASNGGPSYEQYF
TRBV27	CASSFRGQEGGYTF
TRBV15	CATSRAGTRDTEAFF
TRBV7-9	CSSSWTGHEQYF
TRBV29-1	CSVELGMNTEAFF